The sequence of this TCR beta chain was determined in a study of CD8 T cells in Susac syndrome. Random hexamers primed reverse transcription of roughly 0.45 to 1 ug RNA. TCRdb re-derived calls from the immunoSEQ multiplex PCR reads in MiXCR, one entry per CDR3 protein. The table lists 180,000 or so distinct CDR3 sequences, approximately 95% of them singletons. The multiple sclerosis controls were treatment-naive patients, and their relapsing-remitting disease was stable or active. TEMRA cells were FACS-enriched and CD8+ and CD4+ T cells negatively isolated. Sequenced: CD4+ T cells from PBMCs. The receptor comes from a human donor with multiple sclerosis.

The DNA for the CDR3 is TGTGCCAGCAGCTTGACAGCCACCACCGGGGAGCTGTTTTTT. This encodes CASSLTATTGELFF. The V gene is TRBV11-3, the J gene TRBJ2-2, with D possibly TRBD1 on 5 matching bases. CDR1 and CDR2 (germline): SGHNT, YENEEA. This CDR3 has 14 amino acids. With 3 bases removed from V and 4 bases from J, the gap between germline ends came to 9 bases.